The clone carrying this TCR beta chain has only one observation. The entry originates in a study of PD-L1 blockade in urothelial cancer. Across the whole study: Male sex and bladder-origin urothelial cancer were recorded for twenty-five of 29 patients.

As for time point: peripheral blood 6 weeks after treatment start. The repertoire was sequenced with immunoSEQ multiplex PCR; TCRdb's copy has only in-frame clones and lacks some. Found here are some 48,000 clones, roughly 80% of them singletons; the top ten hold just over 8.5%. Germline-derived CDR1 and CDR2 are WSHSY and SAAADI. Deletions cut 2 bases from V and 0 bases from J, with 8 bases between. The CDR3 is 15 amino acids. The gene calls are TRBV10-2 and TRBJ1-3; no clear D. The clonotype comes from a man in his sixties or seventies with urothelial cancer. The material sequenced was PBMCs, taken around atezolizumab (anti-PD-L1) treatment. The CDR3 nucleotides are TGCGCCAGCAGTGAGATCGGGGACTCTGGAAACACCATATATTTT. Translation gives CASSEIGDSGNTIYF.